These T cell receptor beta chains were read from a single sample in a study of blood T cell repertoires in COVID-19. Produced via immunoSEQ multiplex PCR; TCRdb's table is partial and in-frame only. This table has more than 300,000 clones, roughly 88% appearing once. The specimen sequenced was peripheral blood. The receptor set was obtained from a woman aged 25 to 39 with COVID-19, enrolled during active disease. Each CDR3 is given with its conserved first and last residue. Fields, in order: clone size, J gene, V gene, D gene, CDR3 protein, CDR3 DNA. D genes are given only for firm matches. Rows may omit the clone size; those that give it use once, few, many or a size class.

- TRBJ1-1 TRBV5-1 - CASRRGVNTEAFF TGCGCCAGCAGACGGGGAGTGAACACTGAAGCTTTCTTT
- TRBJ1-3 TRBV11-2 TRBD1 CASSDRDRGSGNTIYF TGTGCCAGCAGCGACCGGGACAGGGGGTCTGGAAACACCATATATTTT
- TRBJ1-2 TRBV2 TRBD1 CARYDRGKDGYTF TGTGCCAGATACGACAGGGGGAAGGACGGCTACACCTTC
- TRBJ1-2 TRBV19 - CASSISYGIYGYTF TGTGCCAGTAGTATCTCGTACGGGATTTATGGCTACACCTTC
- TRBJ1-1 TRBV15 TRBD1 CATSRGDRTPNTEAFF TGTGCCACCAGCAGAGGGGACAGGACCCCGAACACTGAAGCTTTCTTT
- TRBJ2-1 TRBV6-5 - CASSPAGSSYNEQFF TGTGCCAGCAGTCCCGCGGGGAGCTCCTACAATGAGCAGTTCTTC
- TRBJ1-1 TRBV24-1 TRBD1 CATEGPGGAGTEAFF TGTGCCACCGAAGGACCAGGGGGCGCTGGGACTGAAGCTTTCTTT
- TRBJ1-2 TRBV19 - CASSTSTLRGDYGYTF TGTGCCAGTAGTACCAGCACCCTCCGGGGTGACTATGGCTACACCTTC
- TRBJ2-1 TRBV9 TRBD2 CASSPTSGGENEQFF TGTGCCAGCAGCCCTACTAGCGGGGGTGAAAATGAGCAGTTCTTC
- TRBJ2-5 TRBV7-9 TRBD2 CASSPRRERGIGETQYF TGTGCCAGCAGCCCCCGCCGTGAGCGGGGGATCGGAGAGACCCAGTACTTC
few TRBJ1-5 TRBV5-1 - CASSPGHSVNQPQHF TGCGCCAGCAGCCCCGGACATTCGGTTAATCAGCCCCAGCATTTT
- TRBJ1-2 TRBV18 TRBD1 CASSPATGGTYGYTF TGTGCCAGCTCACCGGCGACAGGGGGTACCTATGGCTACACCTTC
- TRBJ2-3 TRBV5-4 - CASSLGGASSTDTQYF TGTGCCAGCAGCCTAGGGGGAGCTTCTAGCACAGATACGCAGTATTTT
- TRBJ1-2 TRBV29-1 - CSASTQGLNGYTF TGCAGCGCCTCCACCCAGGGGTTGAATGGCTACACCTTC
- TRBJ1-2 TRBV3-1/TRBV3-2 TRBD1 CASSRRTQGVYTF TGTGCCAGCAGCCGTCGTACGCAGGGGGTCTACACCTTC
- TRBJ2-1 TRBV30 TRBD2 CAWRGLALNEQFF TGTGCCTGGCGGGGACTAGCGTTAAATGAGCAGTTCTTC
- TRBJ1-2 TRBV7-6 TRBD1 CASSLTQGSDGYTF TGTGCCAGCAGCTTGACACAGGGGTCCGATGGCTACACCTTC
- TRBJ2-5 TRBV19 - CASSRVRGQETQYF TGTGCCAGTAGTAGGGTTCGGGGTCAAGAGACCCAGTACTTC
- TRBJ1-1 TRBV21-1 - CASRGQLATQIRTEAFF TGTGCCAGCAGGGGTCAGTTAGCTACACAAATTCGCACTGAAGCTTTCTTT
- TRBJ1-3 TRBV19 - CASSSSPGGGNTIYF TGTGCCAGTAGTAGCTCTCCAGGAGGAGGAAACACCATATATTTT
few TRBJ1-1 TRBV29-1 - CSVDVRDTEAFF TGCAGCGTTGACGTCAGGGACACTGAAGCTTTCTTT
- TRBJ1-5 TRBV2 - CAAGNQPQHF TGTGCCGCCGGGAATCAGCCCCAGCATTTT
- TRBJ1-3 TRBV7-6 TRBD1 CASSSEPGQRVSSGNTIYF TGTGCCAGCAGCTCGGAACCGGGACAGAGAGTATCCTCTGGAAACACCATATATTTT
- TRBJ1-1 TRBV4-1 TRBD1 CASSYRQGNTEAFF TGCGCCAGCAGCTACAGACAGGGGAACACTGAAGCTTTCTTT
- TRBJ2-1 TRBV25-1 - CASSDPLDGHSYNEQFF TGTGCCAGCAGTGACCCCCTTGACGGACACTCCTACAATGAGCAGTTCTTC
few TRBJ2-1 TRBV12-3/TRBV12-4 - CASRPGRMGEQFF TGTGCCAGCAGACCTGGGCGAATGGGTGAGCAGTTCTTC
- TRBJ1-5 TRBV5-1 - CASSYDGQTNQPQHF TGCGCCAGCAGCTACGACGGACAGACAAATCAGCCCCAGCATTTT
- TRBJ1-1 TRBV28 - CASSLSRGASGTEAFF TGTGCCAGCAGTTTATCCCGCGGGGCTTCGGGCACTGAAGCTTTCTTT